The text below deals with one T cell receptor (beta chain). This record comes from a study of blood T cell repertoires in COVID-19. The junction had 9 bases not matched to a gene; V was cut back by 2 bases and J by 5 bases. The CDR3 length is 15 residues. CDR1 and CDR2 (germline): SGHRS, YFSETQ. Original handling: Amplified reference gene primers provided the basis for estimating nucleated cell counts. Generated by immunoSEQ multiplex PCR, the TCRdb table keeps only in-frame clones and is missing some. V and J calls and clone size are copied from that table; D and trimming were computed from the DNA. The sample records about 210,000 clones, over 80% being singletons. Enrolled during active infection, Seattle patients were then followed longitudinally.

V usage is TRBV5-1 and J usage is TRBJ1-2; 7 nucleotides line up with TRBD1. The receptor was isolated from a man aged 55 to 70 with COVID-19, enrolled during active disease. The sequenced material came from peripheral blood. The CDR3 DNA sequence: TGCGCCAGCAGCTTAGGGACAGCGAAAAGTTATGGCTACACCTTC. Encoded protein: CASSLGTAKSYGYTF.